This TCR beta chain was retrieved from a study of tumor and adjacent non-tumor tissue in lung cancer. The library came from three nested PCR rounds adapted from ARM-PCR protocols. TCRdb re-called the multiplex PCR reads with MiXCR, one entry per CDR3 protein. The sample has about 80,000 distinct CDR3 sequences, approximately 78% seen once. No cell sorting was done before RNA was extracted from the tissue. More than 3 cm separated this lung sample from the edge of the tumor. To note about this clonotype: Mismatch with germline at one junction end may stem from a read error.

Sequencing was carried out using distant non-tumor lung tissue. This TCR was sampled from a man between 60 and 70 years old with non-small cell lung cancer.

In nucleotides, the CDR3 is TGCGCCAGCAGCGTCCGGGACAGGGGTTTCCAGCCCAAGCATTTT. It is translated as CASSVRDRGFQPKHF. This chain joins TRBV4-1 and TRBJ1-5, with TRBD1 matching over 10 bases. This CDR3 region has 15 residues. Germline V lookup: CDR1 MGHRA, CDR2 YSYEKL.